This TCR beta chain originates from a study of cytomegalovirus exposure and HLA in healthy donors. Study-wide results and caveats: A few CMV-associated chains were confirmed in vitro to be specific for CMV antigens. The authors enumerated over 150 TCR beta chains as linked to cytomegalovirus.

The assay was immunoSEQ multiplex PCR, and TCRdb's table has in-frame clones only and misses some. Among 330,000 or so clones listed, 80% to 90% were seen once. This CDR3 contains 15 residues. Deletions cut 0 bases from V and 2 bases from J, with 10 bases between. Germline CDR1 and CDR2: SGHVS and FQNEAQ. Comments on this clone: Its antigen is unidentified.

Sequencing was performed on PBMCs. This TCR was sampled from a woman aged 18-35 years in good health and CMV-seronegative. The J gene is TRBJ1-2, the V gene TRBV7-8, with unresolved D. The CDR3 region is CASSLAEAANYGYTF. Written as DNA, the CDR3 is TGTGCCAGCAGCTTAGCCGAGGCGGCCAACTATGGCTACACCTTC.